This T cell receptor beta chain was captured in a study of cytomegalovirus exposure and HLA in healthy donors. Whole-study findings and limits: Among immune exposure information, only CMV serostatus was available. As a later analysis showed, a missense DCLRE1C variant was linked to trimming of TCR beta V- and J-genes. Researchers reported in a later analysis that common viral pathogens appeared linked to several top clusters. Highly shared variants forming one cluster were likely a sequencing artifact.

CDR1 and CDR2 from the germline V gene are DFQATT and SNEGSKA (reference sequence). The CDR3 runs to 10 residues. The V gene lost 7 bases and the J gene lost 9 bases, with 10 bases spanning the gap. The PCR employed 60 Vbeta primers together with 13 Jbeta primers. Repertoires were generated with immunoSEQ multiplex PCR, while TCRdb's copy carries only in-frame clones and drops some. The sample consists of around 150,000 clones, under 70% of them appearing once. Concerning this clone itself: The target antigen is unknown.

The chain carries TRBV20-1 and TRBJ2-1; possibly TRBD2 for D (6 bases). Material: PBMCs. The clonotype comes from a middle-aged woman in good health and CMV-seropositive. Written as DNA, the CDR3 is TGCAGTGGATTGGGAGGTGAGCAGTTCTTC. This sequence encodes CSGLGGEQFF.